The present T cell receptor beta chain was sequenced within a study of CD8+ T cells in alopecia areata. On the study more broadly: Administration of oral tofacitinib to treated patients was at 5 to 10 mg twice daily. The SALT score measured affected scalp surface percentage in treated patients.

This clone was seen a few times. Its antigen is not known. Indicated treatment: oral pan-JAK inhibitor, 5-10 mg twice daily. It was cDNA, reverse transcribed from extracted RNA, that served as the sequencing template. The assay was immunoSEQ multiplex PCR, and TCRdb's table has in-frame clones only and misses some. The table has fewer than 250,000 clones, under 40% seen once. General study findings and limits: Clonality in the scalp and expanded CD8+ clones ranked among the top 100 were significantly decreased by tofacitinib. Normal-skin resident alphabeta T cells also appear among scalp sample sequences.

The sequencing used CD4+ T cells sorted from blood, collected around week 34, from a patient treated with tofacitinib. This sequence originates from a human donor with alopecia areata.

The CDR3 DNA sequence: TGCAGCGTTGCCCGGGGGAGGTCCTACAATGAGCAGTTCTTC. Its protein product is CSVARGRSYNEQFF. The rearrangement links TRBV29-1 to TRBJ2-1, with D maybe TRBD2 (6 bases). Deletions cut 4 bases from V and 1 base from J, with 11 bases between. CDR1 is SQVTM, CDR2 ANQGSEA, per germline. The CDR3 covers 14 residues.